This TCR beta chain stems from a study of shared clonotypes between healthy human individuals. Germline lookup yields CDR1 LNHDA and CDR2 SQIVND (reference sequence). The CDR3 is made up of 13 amino acids. Trimming cost V 2 bases and J 4 bases, with 6 bases left between them. Details on this clone: Distinct nucleotide sequences in the sample also encode this CDR3.

Sequencing used immunoSEQ multiplex PCR; TCRdb keeps in-frame clones, though not all of them. The sample includes hundreds of thousands of clones, approximately 97% of them seen just once. The sequence derives from a woman between 25 and 40 years old in good health. J is TRBJ1-5 and V is TRBV19; a possible D gene is TRBD1 (6 bases). Sequencing input: naive CD4+ T cells sorted from blood. Documented subset: CD45RA+ positively selected. CDR3 DNA sequence: TGTGCCAGTAGTATAAGGGGGAATCAGCCCCAGCATTTT. Amino acid sequence: CASSIRGNQPQHF.